The subject of this entry is one T cell receptor (beta chain). The antigen is unknown. The sample originates from a study of Graves' ophthalmopathy and Graves' hyperthyroidism. Germline CDR1 reads SQVTM; CDR2 reads ANQGSEA. The CDR3 covers 11 residues. Overall study results and limits: Blood samples also showed most expanded thyroid clonotypes exceeding 0.001 frequency. The model achieved under 71% sensitivity and roughly 72% specificity for ophthalmopathy progression.

If patients had other autoimmune diseases, uncontrolled infections, pregnancy or lactation, they were excluded. The diagnosis combined clinical symptoms, thyroxine, TRAb, thyroid ultrasound and orbital computed tomography scans. RNA served as the template for amplifying TCR beta CDR3 regions. Investigators did first-round RT-PCR with HTBI primers, then second-round multiplex PCR. A single record per CDR3 protein comes from TCRdb applying MiXCR to the multiplex PCR reads. The sample lists about 740,000 distinct CDR3 sequences, approximately 40% seen once, with roughly 45% in the top ten. This TCR came from an adult man with Graves' ophthalmopathy. This chain connects TRBV29-1 to TRBJ1-2; perhaps TRBD1 as D (6 bases). The material sequenced was peripheral blood. CDR3: CSTGQIYGYTF. CDR3 DNA: TGCAGTACTGGACAGATCTATGGCTACACCTTC.